This T cell receptor beta chain was profiled in a study of CD8+ T cells in alopecia areata. Study in general: Scoring treated patients' severity relied on the percentage of scalp area affected.

RNA, once extracted, was reverse transcribed into cDNA for use as the sequencing template. TCRdb's table, derived via immunoSEQ multiplex PCR, lists solely in-frame clones and lacks some. The sample gives approximately 160,000 clones, around three fifths of which show up once; more than 13% is in the top ten. Study results and limitations: In scalp and blood during tofacitinib, many expanded lesional clones persisted. Although TCR sharing was seen in mice, sharing across patients was less clear, possibly for HLA-related reasons.

The germline V and J ends were trimmed by 4 bases and 0 bases, with 15 bases remaining between them. The CDR3 loop spans 16 amino acids. CDR1 and CDR2 from the germline V gene are SGHAT and FQNNGV. Turning to this clone: Its target is not known.

Documented treatment: oral pan-JAK inhibitor, 5-10 mg twice daily. Obtained from alopecia areata patients were lesional scalp punch biopsies along with peripheral blood. The receptor was derived from a human donor with alopecia areata. The material sequenced was CD4+ T cells sorted from blood, taken at week 24, from a patient treated with tofacitinib. V gene TRBV11-2 combines with J gene TRBJ1-1, with D unclear. CDR3 sequence reads: CASSSLGHSLNTEAFF. In nucleotides, the CDR3 is TGTGCCAGCAGCTCCTTAGGGCATTCTTTGAACACTGAAGCTTTCTTT.